The 30 T cell receptor beta chains below were found in one sample sequenced in a study of Graves' ophthalmopathy and Graves' hyperthyroidism. The study amplified TCR beta CDR3 regions using RNA transcripts. Second-round multiplex PCR came after first-round RT-PCR with HTBI primers. Using its own MiXCR run on the multiplex PCR reads, TCRdb lists one record per CDR3 protein. The sample carries hundreds of thousands of distinct CDR3 sequences, just over 40% recorded once. Sequenced material: peripheral blood. The source of these receptors is an adult man with Graves' ophthalmopathy.

As concerns this clonotype: Possible read error: a much larger clone is one base away. The CDR3 is CSASGQETQYF. CDR3 in DNA: TGCAGTGCTAGCGGCCAAGAGACCCAGTACTTC. The chain couples TRBV20-1 to TRBJ2-5; D not certain. V was cut by 3 bases and J by 1 base, with 3 bases left in between. The germline CDR1 and CDR2 sequences are DFQATT and SNEGSKA (reference sequence). This CDR3 has 11 residues.

As regards this clonotype: This may be a read error: a much more frequent sequence differs by one nucleotide. The rearrangement links TRBV20-1 to TRBJ2-5; 7 bases are shared with TRBD2. There are 13 residues in the CDR3. The ends lost 1 base at V and 2 bases at J; junction bases unmatched: 1. The germline V gene encodes CDR1 DFQATT and CDR2 SNEGSKA (reference sequence). The CDR3 is CSARGGGQETQYF. The CDR3 DNA follows: TGCAGTGCTAGAGGGGGAGGGCAAGAGACCCAGTACTTC.

The V and J genes are TRBV7-8 and TRBJ2-6; 8 bases map to TRBD2. In germline, CDR1 is SGHVS, CDR2 FQNEAQ. Losses at the gene ends were 1 base for V and 10 bases for J; bases not matched to a gene: 3. The CDR3 is made up of 14 amino acids. Here the CDR3 reads CASSLEQRGNVLTF. The CDR3 coding sequence is TGTGCCAGCAGCTTAGAACAGCGGGGGAACGTCCTGACTTTC.

The table lists this clonotype with a count of one. The genes are TRBV11-2 and TRBJ2-3, with D perhaps TRBD2 (5 bases). Trimming took 4 bases from V and 7 from J, leaving 15 bases between them. The germline V gene has CDR1 SGHAT and CDR2 FQNNGV. CDR3 size: 14 residues. The CDR3: CASSSLSGRNTQYF. The CDR3 DNA follows: TGTGCCAGCAGCTCCCTTTCGGGGAGAAATACGCAGTATTTT.

With respect to this clonotype: A much larger clone differs by one base, so this may be a read error. This sequence joins TRBV24-1 and TRBJ1-1; unclear D gene. This CDR3 is 13 amino acids long. Germline V gives CDR1 KGHDR, CDR2 SFDVKD. V was shortened by 6 bases and J by 11 bases, with 18 bases between the two germline ends. CDR3 coding DNA: TGTGCCACCAGTTACTCGGAGGCAAGGAGGGCTTTCTTT. Translation gives CATSYSEARRAFF.

Of note for this clonotype: No conserved phenylalanine or tryptophan is present at the end of the CDR3, so a read error is the likely explanation. It is unclear where the CDR3 begins or ends on the DNA, so no DNA is shown, and the CDR3 is as TCRdb lists it. The chain carries TRBV24-1 and TRBJ2-5; the D call of TRBD2 is as the table states it, not checked on the DNA. The CDR3 spans 12 amino acids, including both terminal residues. Germline CDR1 and CDR2: KGHDR and SFDVKD. CDR3 protein: CATSDARTSGTS.

The CDR3 loop reads CASSLRTGRGNTIYF. The CDR3 bases are TGTGCCAGCAGCCTACGGACAGGAAGGGGAAACACCATATATTTT. The chain is built from TRBV5-8 and TRBJ1-3, with TRBD1 matching 7 bases. CDR1 and CDR2 (germline): SGHTS, YDEGEE. The CDR3 is 15 residues long. The V and J ends lost 4 bases and 4 bases, in that order; junction bases with no gene match: 8.

The chain is built from TRBV4-2 and TRBJ1-5; 9 nucleotides agree with TRBD1. After removal of 1 base from V and 6 bases from J, the junction contained 4 bases not matched to a gene. The CDR3 is 15 residues long. Germline CDR1 reads LGHNA; CDR2 reads YNFKEQ. For the CDR3, the DNA is TGTGCCAGCAGCCAAGGAGAACAGGGGGCTCAGCCCCAGCATTTT. Translating it yields CASSQGEQGAQPQHF.

As DNA, the CDR3 is TGTGCCAGCAGTCCCTGGACAGCGAACACTGAAGCTTTCTTT. Translating gives CASSPWTANTEAFF. This sequence joins TRBV2 and TRBJ1-1, with D possibly TRBD1 on 6 matching bases. In germline, CDR1 is SNHLY, CDR2 FYNNEI. The CDR3 consists of 14 residues. V lost 5 bases and J 1 base, leaving 11 bases between the germline ends. Full variable domain (outside the CDR3, taken from reference TRBV2 and TRBJ1-1): EPEVTQTPSHQVTQMGQEVILRCVPISNHLYFYWYRQILGQKVEFLVSFYNNEISEKSEIFDDQFSVERPDGSNFTLKIRSTKLEDSAMYFCASSPWTANTEAFFGQGTRLTVV.

In this sample, this clonotype turned up a few times. The chain recombines TRBV12-3 or TRBV12-4 with TRBJ2-7; no clear D gene. The CDR3 has 14 amino acids. V lost 0 bases and J lost 5, with 11 bases in between. The DNA of the CDR3 is TGTGCCAGCAGTTTAGCCACTTCTCTAGACGAGCAGTACTTC. Protein: CASSLATSLDEQYF.

V gene TRBV11-2 combines with J gene TRBJ2-7, with D hard to call. Trimming removed 3 bases from V and 3 bases from J, with 18 bases in between. This CDR3 spans 16 amino acids. Germline CDR1 is SGHAT and CDR2 is FQNNGV. Here the CDR3 DNA reads TGTGCCAGCAGCTTCGTCCAGGCCCTGGGCGACTACGAGCAGTACTTC. It yields the protein CASSFVQALGDYEQYF.

This clonotype was detected ten times or more. The V gene is TRBV11-2, the J gene TRBJ1-1, with no clear D. The CDR3 loop spans 16 amino acids. CDR1 is SGHAT and CDR2 is FQNNGV in the germline V gene. V shed 2 bases and J shed 3 bases, with 16 bases lying between them. CDR3 residues: CASSLLQVRLDTEAFF. The CDR3 DNA reads as TGTGCCAGCAGCTTATTACAAGTAAGGTTGGACACTGAAGCTTTCTTT.

This sequence joins TRBV10-3 and TRBJ1-5; tentatively, D is TRBD1 (6 bases). Per the germline V gene, CDR1 is ENHRY and CDR2 is SYGVKD. Between the trimmed V and J ends, which lost 4 bases and 3 bases, there was a span of 7 bases. The CDR3 is made up of 13 amino acids. The CDR3 is CAISGGANQPQHF. For the CDR3, the DNA is TGTGCCATCAGTGGGGGGGCCAATCAGCCCCAGCATTTT.

In its sample, this clonotype was seen a few times. One junction end disagrees with the germline gene, perhaps due to a read error. The V call is TRBV10-3, the J call TRBJ1-5; 7 bases match TRBD1. This CDR3 region has 13 residues. The germline gives CDR1 ENHRY, CDR2 SYGVKD. CDR3 protein: CASSGTANQPQHF. CDR3 nucleotides: TGTGCCAGCAGTGGGACAGCAAATCAGCCCCAGCATTTT.

The DNA for the CDR3 is TGCAGTTACAAGAGACAGGCTTCGGACACTGAAGCTTTCTTT. As protein: CSYKRQASDTEAFF. The V gene is TRBV20-1, the J gene TRBJ1-1; D perhaps matches TRBD1 (6 bases). Trimming left V 8 bases short and J 3 bases short, with 19 bases between. In germline, CDR1 is DFQATT, CDR2 SNEGSKA (reference sequence). The CDR3 spans 14 residues.

This clonotype was seen ten or more times. The chain uses TRBV10-3 and TRBJ1-5; 7 nucleotides line up with TRBD1. With V trimmed by 8 bases and J by 4 bases, 5 bases remained unmatched. This CDR3 region has 13 residues. Germline CDR1 and CDR2: ENHRY and SYGVKD. The CDR3 DNA follows: TGTGCCATCGGGTGGGACAGAAATCAGCCCCAGCATTTT. As protein: CAIGWDRNQPQHF.

The chain uses TRBV2 and TRBJ1-5, with D uncertain. Trimming removed 1 base at V and 3 bases at J, with 10 bases between. CDR3 size: 15 residues. In germline, CDR1 is SNHLY, CDR2 FYNNEI. The CDR3 reads CASSEGGSINQPQHF. The CDR3 nucleotides read TGTGCCAGCAGTGAAGGCGGGAGTATCAATCAGCCCCAGCATTTT.

This clonotype has at least ten counts. V is TRBV7-3 and J is TRBJ1-1, with TRBD1 as a possible D gene (5 bases). CDR3 length: 13 residues. V lost 4 bases, J lost 8 bases, and 14 bases lay in between. Germline V CDR1 and CDR2: SGHTA, FQGTGA. The CDR3 sequence: CASSSTLGQEAFF. The CDR3 DNA reads as TGTGCCAGCAGCTCCACCCTGGGGCAGGAAGCTTTCTTT.

This chain links TRBV29-1 with TRBJ2-1; 8 nucleotides agree with TRBD2. J was trimmed by 9 bases and V by 6 bases; bases with no gene match: 13. The CDR3 consists of 14 residues. The V gene's germline CDR1 is SQVTM and CDR2 ANQGSEA. CDR3 nucleotides: TGCAGCGTCCAGAGGGCTGGGACTAGGGGTGAGCAGTTCTTC. Its translation: CSVQRAGTRGEQFF.

This clonotype has more than one count but fewer than ten. The chain combines TRBV7-9 with TRBJ2-7; TRBD1 agrees at 7 bases. J lost 0 bases, V lost 5 bases, and 13 bases had no gene match. The CDR3 runs to 17 residues. Germline CDR1 reads SEHNR; CDR2 reads FQNEAQ (reference sequence). This CDR3 is CASSVLSGQPSSYEQYF. DNA of the CDR3: TGTGCCAGCAGCGTCCTATCGGGACAGCCAAGCTCCTACGAGCAGTACTTC. The whole variable domain, remainder taken from reference TRBV7-9 and TRBJ2-7, is DTGVSQNPRHKITKRGQNVTFRCDPISEHNRLYWYRQTLGQGPEFLTYFQNEAQLEKSRLLSDRFSAERPKGSFSTLEIQRTEQGDSAMYLCASSVLSGQPSSYEQYFGPGTRLTVT.

This clonotype was recorded many times. This chain links TRBV25-1 with TRBJ1-1; D might be TRBD1 (6 bases). CDR3 size: 15 residues. V was shortened by 5 bases and J by 5 bases, with 18 bases between the two germline ends. Looked up from germline, CDR1 is MGHDK and CDR2 is SYGVNS. The CDR3 loop is CASSLKGGARTEAFF. The CDR3 region has the DNA TGTGCCAGCAGTCTCAAGGGGGGGGCGCGAACTGAAGCTTTCTTT.

Comment on this clonotype: Being one base from a much bigger clone, this may be a read error. J is TRBJ1-1 and V is TRBV19, with a weak D call TRBD1 (6 bases). Germline V CDR1 and CDR2: LNHDA, SQIVND (reference sequence). CDR3 length: 14 amino acids. The CDR3 DNA reads TGTGTCAGTAGTATCCTTACAGGGAATACTGAAGCTTTCTTT. Its protein is CVSSILTGNTEAFF. Filled out from reference TRBV19 and TRBJ1-1, the complete variable domain reads DGGITQSPKYLFRKEGQNVTLSCEQNLNHDAMYWYRQDPGQGLRLIYYSQIVNDFQKGDIAEGYSVSREKKESFPLTVTSAQKNPTAFYLCVSSILTGNTEAFFGQGTRLTVV.

This clonotype was recorded many times. The rearrangement uses TRBV7-2 and TRBJ2-2; 7 bases are a match to TRBD1. Germline CDR1 is SGHTA and CDR2 is FQGNSA. The CDR3 has 14 amino acids. V lost 5 bases and J lost 6; bases outside the gene matches: 6. CDR3 loop: CASSPTTGPGELFF. CDR3 nucleotides: TGTGCCAGCAGCCCAACGACAGGGCCCGGGGAGCTGTTTTTT.

Of note for this clonotype: One base away lies a much larger clone, so this may be a sequencing read error. The chain employs TRBV19 and TRBJ2-7, with a tentative D call TRBD1 (6 bases). This CDR3 has 15 residues. Germline V lookup: CDR1 LNHDA, CDR2 SQIVND (reference sequence). This CDR3 reads CASSISVDRSYGQYF. As DNA, the CDR3 is TGTGCCAGTAGTATTTCGGTCGACAGGTCCTACGGGCAGTACTTC.

V and J are TRBV12-3 or TRBV12-4 and TRBJ1-2, with D possibly being TRBD1 (5 bases). This CDR3 has 15 amino acids. V dropped 1 base and J dropped 2 bases, with 11 bases sitting between them. The DNA for the CDR3 is TGTGCCAGCAGTTTAGAAGCGACAGTGAACTATGGCTACACCTTC. Its protein product is CASSLEATVNYGYTF.

Of note for this clonotype: Given a much more abundant clone one base away, this may be a read error. The rearrangement joins TRBV10-3 to TRBJ1-2; no clear D gene. CDR1 ENHRY and CDR2 SYGVKD come from the germline V gene. V lost 5 bases and J 4 bases, leaving 11 bases between the germline ends. This CDR3 is built from 13 residues. The CDR3 sequence is CAISSGGIYGYTF. The CDR3 DNA reads as TGTGCCATCAGTTCGGGAGGAATCTATGGCTACACCTTC.

Turning to this clonotype: The CDR3 does not close with the conserved phenylalanine or tryptophan, likely indicating a read error. It is unclear where the CDR3 begins or ends on the DNA, so no DNA is shown, and the CDR3 is as TCRdb lists it. Here the CDR3 reads CSVGSHTL. V usage is TRBV29-1 and J usage is TRBJ2-3. From germline, CDR1 is SQVTM and CDR2 ANQGSEA. The CDR3 is 8 amino acids in total, end residues counted.

This clonotype was detected ten times or more. This rearrangement joins TRBV12-3 or TRBV12-4 to TRBJ1-1; D gene ambiguous. This CDR3 region has 16 residues. Trimming stripped 6 bases from V and 1 base from J, with 18 bases between. This CDR3 is CASSSSVEGRNTEAFF. CDR3 nucleotides: TGTGCCAGCAGCTCCTCGGTGGAGGGAAGGAACACTGAAGCTTTCTTT.

This clonotype has more than one count but fewer than ten. This chain uses TRBV4-1 with TRBJ1-5, with 7 bases fitting TRBD1. Per the germline V gene, CDR1 is MGHRA and CDR2 is YSYEKL. With 4 bases clipped from V and 7 bases from J, the junction kept 7 bases outside the gene matches. The CDR3 totals 14 residues. The CDR3 sequence: CASSRETGFQPQHF. The CDR3 region has the DNA TGCGCCAGCAGCCGAGAGACAGGGTTCCAGCCCCAGCATTTT.

The chain uses TRBV10-3 and TRBJ1-2, with 7 nucleotides matching TRBD1. After removal of 7 bases from V and 0 bases from J, the junction contained 11 bases not matched to a gene. This CDR3 is 16 amino acids long. The V gene's germline CDR1 is ENHRY and CDR2 SYGVKD. CDR3 in DNA: TGTGCCATCAAGGAGACTCAACAGGGGCCTAACTATGGCTACACCTTC. This codes for CAIKETQQGPNYGYTF.